This TCR beta chain emerged from a study of control samples from healthy donors and cancer patients. Germline CDR1 WSHSY, CDR2 SAAADI. The CDR3 consists of 15 residues. V shed 7 bases and J shed 8 bases, with 20 bases lying between them. Method: immunoSEQ multiplex PCR; TCRdb's copy keeps in-frame clones and lacks some. The sample lists over 110,000 clones, more than 85% occurring once. Input material: blood. This receptor was obtained from a woman under 40 in good health. The rearrangement joins TRBV10-2 to TRBJ1-4; D is unresolved. The CDR3 DNA reads as TGCGCCAGCACGGGAAGGCCGCTCGGCGGAGAAAAACTGTTTTTT. This sequence encodes CASTGRPLGGEKLFF.